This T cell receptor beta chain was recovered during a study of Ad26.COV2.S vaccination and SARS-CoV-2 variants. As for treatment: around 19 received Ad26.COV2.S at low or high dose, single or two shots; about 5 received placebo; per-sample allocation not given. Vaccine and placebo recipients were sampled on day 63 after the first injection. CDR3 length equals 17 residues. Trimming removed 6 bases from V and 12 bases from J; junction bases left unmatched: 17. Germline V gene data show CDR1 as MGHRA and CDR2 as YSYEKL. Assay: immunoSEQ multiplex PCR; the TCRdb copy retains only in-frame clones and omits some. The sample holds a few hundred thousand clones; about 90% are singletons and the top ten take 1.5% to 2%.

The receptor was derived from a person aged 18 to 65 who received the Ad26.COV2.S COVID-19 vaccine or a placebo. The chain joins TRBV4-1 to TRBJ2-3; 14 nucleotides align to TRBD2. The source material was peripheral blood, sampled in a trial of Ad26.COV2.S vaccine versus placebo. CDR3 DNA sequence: TGCGCCAGCAGACCAATAGGCCGACTAGCGGGGGGGCCAGTACAGTATTTT. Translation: CASRPIGRLAGGPVQYF.